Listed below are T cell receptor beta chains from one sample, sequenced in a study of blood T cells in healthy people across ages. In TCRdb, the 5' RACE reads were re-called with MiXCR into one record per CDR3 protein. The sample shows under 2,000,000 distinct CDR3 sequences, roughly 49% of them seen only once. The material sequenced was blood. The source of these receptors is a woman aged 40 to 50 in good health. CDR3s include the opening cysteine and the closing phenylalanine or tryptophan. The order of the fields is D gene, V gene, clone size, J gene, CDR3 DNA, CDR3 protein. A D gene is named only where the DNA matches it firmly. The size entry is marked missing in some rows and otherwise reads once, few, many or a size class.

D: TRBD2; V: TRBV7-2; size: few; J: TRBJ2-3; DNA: TGTGCCAGCAGCCCCAGAGTGCGGGGGACGGGAGATACGCAGTATTTT; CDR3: CASSPRVRGTGDTQYF
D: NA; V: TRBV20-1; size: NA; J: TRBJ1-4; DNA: TGCAGTGCTAGCAAGGCAGGGACTAAACATGAAAAACTGTTTTTT; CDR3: CSASKAGTKHEKLFF
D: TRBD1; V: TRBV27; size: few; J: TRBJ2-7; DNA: TGTGCCAGCAGTCGATCGACAGGGGAGCTGGCCTACGAGCAGTACTTC; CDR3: CASSRSTGELAYEQYF
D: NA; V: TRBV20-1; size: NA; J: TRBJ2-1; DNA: TGCAGTGCTAGAGATCTCGCCAATGAGCAGTTCTTC; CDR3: CSARDLANEQFF
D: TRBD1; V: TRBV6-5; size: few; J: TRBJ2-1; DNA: TGTGCCAGCAGTCCGTGGACAGGTCTTGGCTACAATGAGCAGTTCTTC; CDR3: CASSPWTGLGYNEQFF
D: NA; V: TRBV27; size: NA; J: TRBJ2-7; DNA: TGTGCCAGCAGCGAACAGGGTCGCCCCCGAATTTACGAGCAGTACTTC; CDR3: CASSEQGRPRIYEQYF
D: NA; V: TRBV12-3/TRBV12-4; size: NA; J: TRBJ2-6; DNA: TGTGCCAGCAGTTTAGAGGCGGGGCTGGGCTCTGGGGCCAACGTCCTGACTTTC; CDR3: CASSLEAGLGSGANVLTF
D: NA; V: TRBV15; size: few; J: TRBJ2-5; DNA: TGTGCCACCAGCAGAGAACCCAGGGACCAAGAGACCCAGTACTTC; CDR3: CATSREPRDQETQYF
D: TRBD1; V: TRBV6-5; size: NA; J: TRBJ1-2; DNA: TGTGCCAGTTATGACAGGGGGCTGTATGGCTACACCTTC; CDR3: CASYDRGLYGYTF
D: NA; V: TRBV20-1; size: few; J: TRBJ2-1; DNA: TGCAGTGCTAGCGTTTCGGATGAGCAGTTCTTC; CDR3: CSASVSDEQFF
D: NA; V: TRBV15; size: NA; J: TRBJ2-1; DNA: TGTGCCACCAGCCCCCCGGCGGGGGCTCGGTATGAGCAGTTCTTC; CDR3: CATSPPAGARYEQFF
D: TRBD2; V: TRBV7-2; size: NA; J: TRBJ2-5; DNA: TGTGCCAGCAACCTGCGGGGGGGGCGAATTGCGGAGACCCAGTACTTC; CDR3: CASNLRGGRIAETQYF
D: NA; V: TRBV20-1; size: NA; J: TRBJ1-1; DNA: TGCAGTGCTAGACATGGGTACATCGGCGGGGGGAACACTGAAGCTTTCTTT; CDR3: CSARHGYIGGGNTEAFF
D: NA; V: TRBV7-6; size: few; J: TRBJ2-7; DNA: TGTGCCAGCAGCCCGCAGACAGGTTCCTCCTACGAGCAGTACTTC; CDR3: CASSPQTGSSYEQYF
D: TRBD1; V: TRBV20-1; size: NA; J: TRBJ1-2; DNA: TGCAGTGCGCTGACAGGGGATGAGAATGGCTACACCTTC; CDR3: CSALTGDENGYTF
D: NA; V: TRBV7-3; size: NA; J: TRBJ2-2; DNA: TGTGCCAGCAGCCACCAACAGGGTGGAAACACCGGGGAGCTGTTTTTT; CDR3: CASSHQQGGNTGELFF
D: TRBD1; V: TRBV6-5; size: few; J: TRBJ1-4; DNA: TGTGCCAGCAGTTACTCGGGCCCCCAGGGGGCCGGGGAAAAACTGTTTTTT; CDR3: CASSYSGPQGAGEKLFF
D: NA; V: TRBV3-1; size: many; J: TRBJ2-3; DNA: TGTGCCAGCAGCCAAGATCCTAGTAGCCGCACAGATACGCAGTATTTT; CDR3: CASSQDPSSRTDTQYF
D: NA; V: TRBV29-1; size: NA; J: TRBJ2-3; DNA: TGCAGCGTCCGGGGGCGGAACACAGATACGCAGTATTTT; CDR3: CSVRGRNTDTQYF
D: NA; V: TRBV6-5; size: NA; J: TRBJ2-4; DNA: TGTGCCACCAGGGACCGGATTGAGGAGCAGTACTTC; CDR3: CATRDRIEEQYF